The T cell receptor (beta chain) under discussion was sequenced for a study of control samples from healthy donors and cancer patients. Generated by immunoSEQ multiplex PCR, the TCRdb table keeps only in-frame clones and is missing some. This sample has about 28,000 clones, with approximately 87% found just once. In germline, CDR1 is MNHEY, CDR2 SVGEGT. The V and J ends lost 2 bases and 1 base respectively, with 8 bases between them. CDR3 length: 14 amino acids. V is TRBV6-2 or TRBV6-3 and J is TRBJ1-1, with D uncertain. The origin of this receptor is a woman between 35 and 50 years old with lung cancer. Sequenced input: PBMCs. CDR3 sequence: CASSYLRQNTEAFF. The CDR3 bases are TGTGCCAGCAGTTACCTCCGCCAGAACACTGAAGCTTTCTTT.